This entry lists 23 T cell receptor beta chains sequenced from one sample in a study of cytomegalovirus exposure and HLA in healthy donors. The PCR contained 60 Vbeta and 13 Jbeta primers. Clones were read by immunoSEQ multiplex PCR, and TCRdb kept only the in-frame ones, dropping some. The sample has more than 90,000 clones; 70% to 80% are singletons. Sequenced material: PBMCs. Source of these receptors: a woman aged 18-29 years in good health and CMV-seropositive.

In its sample, this clone was seen once. The chain joins TRBV7-9 to TRBJ1-4; D gene uncertain. CDR3 length: 14 amino acids. Germline CDR1 SEHNR, CDR2 FQNEAQ (reference sequence). V dropped 5 bases and J dropped 8 bases, with 15 bases sitting between them. For the CDR3, the DNA is TGTGCCAGCAGCCCCGAGGATCGGCAAGAAAAACTGTTTTTT. Translated, it gives CASSPEDRQEKLFF.

This clone came up a few times. CDR3 protein: CASSSGLAGIYSTDTQYF. CDR3 DNA sequence: TGTGCCAGCAGCTCGGGACTAGCGGGAATATATAGCACAGATACGCAGTATTTT. The chain is built from TRBV5-4 and TRBJ2-3, with 13 positions matching TRBD2. Germline V gene sequence: CDR1 SGHNT, CDR2 YYREEE (reference sequence). J was trimmed by 0 bases and V by 3 bases; bases with no gene match: 7. This CDR3 has 18 residues.

V usage is TRBV10-3 and J usage is TRBJ1-1, with TRBD1 matching over 7 bases. Trimming removed 5 bases from V and 4 bases from J; junction bases left unmatched: 7. Germline V gene lookup returns CDR1 ENHRY and CDR2 SYGVKD. The CDR3 is made up of 14 amino acids. CDR3 DNA sequence: TGTGCCATCAGTTTACAGGGGTCTGGCACTGAAGCTTTCTTT. Protein product: CAISLQGSGTEAFF.

This clone has a single count. The genes are TRBV5-4 and TRBJ2-1, with 10 bases identical to TRBD2. J gave up 8 bases and V 4 bases, and 12 bases lay outside the gene matches. Germline CDR1 SGHNT, CDR2 YYREEE (reference sequence). This CDR3 is built from 16 residues. CDR3 loop: CASSRAMLAGEDEQFF. Here the CDR3 DNA reads TGTGCCAGCAGCCGAGCTATGCTAGCGGGAGAGGATGAGCAGTTCTTC.

Only a few counts were recorded for this clone. This chain links TRBV5-1 with TRBJ2-4; TRBD2 agrees at 15 bases. J gave up 8 bases and V 5 bases, and 2 bases lay outside the gene matches. The CDR3 is 14 residues long. Germline CDR1 SGHRS, CDR2 YFSETQ. CDR3 nucleotides: TGCGCCAGCAGAAGGACTAGCGGGGGGGACATTCAGTACTTC. This gives the protein CASRRTSGGDIQYF.

The chain has TRBV14 and TRBJ2-7; perhaps TRBD1 as D (6 bases). Deletions cut 5 bases from V and 2 bases from J, with 28 bases between. Germline CDR1 is SGHDN and CDR2 is FVKESK. CDR3 size: 19 residues. CDR3 nucleotide sequence: TGTGCCAGCAGCACGCGCAAGACCCGTGGTTTCGGGGACACCTACGAGCAGTACTTC. Translating gives CASSTRKTRGFGDTYEQYF. Full variable domain (remainder filled in from reference TRBV14 and TRBJ2-7): EAGVTQFPSHSVIEKGQTVTLRCDPISGHDNLYWYRRVMGKEIKFLLHFVKESKQDESGMPNNRFLAERTGGTYSTLKVQPAELEDSGVYFCASSTRKTRGFGDTYEQYFGPGTRLTVT.

The chain uses TRBV6-5 and TRBJ2-3, with 8 bases fitting TRBD1. This CDR3 is 15 amino acids long. Germline V CDR1 and CDR2: MNHEY, SVGAGI. With V trimmed by 6 bases and J by 6 bases, 11 bases remained unmatched. The DNA for the CDR3 is TGTGCCAGCAGCGCTCGGGACAGGCCCTGGGATACGCAGTATTTT. The encoded protein is CASSARDRPWDTQYF.

J is TRBJ2-6 and V is TRBV9, with TRBD1 matching over 11 bases. Germline values: CDR1 SGDLS, CDR2 YYNGEE. The trim removed 7 bases at V and 4 bases at J, leaving 10 bases unmatched. The length of the CDR3 is 17 residues. CDR3 protein: CASGADRGRRGANVLTF. CDR3 nucleotides: TGTGCCAGCGGGGCGGACAGGGGGCGCCGGGGGGCCAACGTCCTGACTTTC.

The rearrangement joins TRBV5-1 to TRBJ1-4, with TRBD1 matching over 7 bases. V gave up 1 base and J gave up 7 bases; unmatched junction bases: 4. This CDR3 spans 14 amino acids. CDR1 is SGHRS, CDR2 YFSETQ, per germline. CDR3 in DNA: TGCGCCAGCAGCTTGTCGGGACAGAGTGAAAAACTGTTTTTT. It specifies CASSLSGQSEKLFF.

The V and J genes are TRBV2 and TRBJ2-7; TRBD1 agrees at 11 bases. The CDR3 consists of 11 residues. Germline values: CDR1 SNHLY, CDR2 FYNNEI. V gave up 6 bases and J gave up 12 bases; unmatched junction bases: 4. As DNA, the CDR3 is TGTGCCAGCAGCCCAGGGACAGGGGGGTACTTC. Amino acids: CASSPGTGGYF.

This sequence joins TRBV5-6 and TRBJ2-1; possibly TRBD1 for D (6 bases). The CDR3 extends over 13 amino acids. CDR1 is SGHDT, CDR2 YYEEEE, per germline. V shed 4 bases and J shed 2 bases, with 7 bases lying between them. CDR3 residues: CASSRDTYNEQFF. The CDR3 bases are TGTGCCAGCAGCCGGGACACCTACAATGAGCAGTTCTTC.

The V and J genes are TRBV7-8 and TRBJ1-2; perhaps TRBD1 as D (6 bases). Trimming removed 5 bases at V and 9 bases at J, with 22 bases between. Per germline, CDR1 SGHVS and CDR2 FQNEAQ. There are 15 residues in the CDR3. The CDR3 region is CASSHRDLTTKSYTF. The CDR3 coding sequence is TGTGCCAGCAGCCACAGGGATCTGACAACTAAGAGCTACACCTTC.

The chain couples TRBV28 to TRBJ2-1, with 7 bases fitting TRBD1. V lost 5 bases and J lost 0; bases outside the gene matches: 4. This CDR3 has 15 amino acids. The germline V gene encodes CDR1 MDHEN and CDR2 SYDVKM. This CDR3 is CASSLTGDSYNEQFF. The CDR3, as DNA: TGTGCCAGCAGTCTCACAGGGGACTCCTACAATGAGCAGTTCTTC.

Comment on this clone: One end of the junction fails to match germline, which may point to a read error. Different DNA sequences within this sample yield the same CDR3. The J gene is TRBJ1-6, the V gene TRBV30; TRBD1 agrees at 7 bases. The germline V gene encodes CDR1 GTSNPN and CDR2 SVGIG (reference sequence). This CDR3 spans 15 amino acids. The CDR3 sequence is CAWRTKRGHNSPLHF. In DNA form, the CDR3 reads TGTGCCTGGAGAACCAAGAGGGGGCATAATTCCCCCCTCCACTTT. The variable domain in full, with the rest retrieved from reference TRBV30 and TRBJ1-6, is SQTIHQWPATLVQPVGSPLSLECTVEGTSNPNLYWYRQAAGRGLQLLFYSVGIGQISSEVPQNLSASRPQDRQFILSSKKLLLSDSGFYLCAWRTKRGHNSPLHFGNGTRLTVT.

The chain employs TRBV6-5 and TRBJ2-7; the D gene is possibly TRBD1 (5 bases). The CDR3 consists of 13 residues. The germline V gene encodes CDR1 MNHEY and CDR2 SVGAGI. V lost 7 bases and J 1 base, leaving 11 bases between the germline ends. CDR3 in amino acids: CASNPRQSYEQYF. The CDR3 DNA follows: TGTGCCAGCAACCCCAGACAGTCCTACGAGCAGTACTTC.

This chain links TRBV6-6 with TRBJ2-4; D may be TRBD2 (6 bases). CDR1 is MNHNY and CDR2 is SVGAGI in the germline V gene (reference sequence). Trimming shortened V by 9 bases and J by 0 bases, and 15 bases separated the two germline ends. The CDR3 spans 15 residues. The chain's CDR3 is CASKSGAVAKNIQYF. CDR3 bases: TGTGCCAGTAAATCGGGAGCGGTAGCCAAAAACATTCAGTACTTC.

As for this clone: Distinct nucleotide sequences in the sample also encode this CDR3. This chain connects TRBV28 to TRBJ2-7; TRBD1 matches 9 bases. Germline V gene data show CDR1 as MDHEN and CDR2 as SYDVKM. J lost 0 bases, V lost 6 bases, and 12 bases had no gene match. The CDR3 loop spans 17 amino acids. This CDR3 reads CASSPGQGYFSSYEQYF. Here the CDR3 DNA reads TGTGCCAGCAGCCCGGGACAGGGCTACTTCAGCTCCTACGAGCAGTACTTC.

This rearrangement joins TRBV10-3 to TRBJ1-5; D not certain. The CDR3 length is 14 residues. V was shortened by 4 bases and J by 5 bases, with 12 bases between the two germline ends. The germline gives CDR1 ENHRY, CDR2 SYGVKD. The CDR3 spells CAISAGVSDQPQHF. CDR3 nucleotide sequence: TGTGCCATCAGTGCCGGGGTCTCGGATCAGCCCCAGCATTTT.

The chain has TRBV5-4 and TRBJ2-7, with D perhaps TRBD2 (5 bases). This CDR3 has 16 amino acids. Trimming pared 4 bases from V and 4 bases from J, leaving 21 bases between. CDR1 is SGHNT and CDR2 is YYREEE in the germline V gene (reference sequence). CDR3 protein: CASSPGWTSLVYEQYF. In nucleotides, the CDR3 is TGTGCCAGCAGCCCGGGATGGACTTCACTTGTTTACGAGCAGTACTTC.

This chain connects TRBV12-5 to TRBJ2-2, with 9 bases lining up with TRBD1. With 2 bases clipped from V and 7 bases from J, the junction kept 11 bases outside the gene matches. CDR3 size: 17 residues. The germline gives CDR1 LGHNT, CDR2 FRNRAP. This chain's CDR3 is CASGLLLRTGVGGELFF. CDR3 coding DNA: TGTGCTAGTGGTTTGCTCTTAAGGACAGGGGTAGGCGGGGAGCTGTTTTTT.

This chain links TRBV5-4 with TRBJ1-1; possibly TRBD1 for D (5 bases). V lost 2 bases and J lost 2, with 7 bases in between. Germline CDR1 is SGHNT and CDR2 is YYREEE (reference sequence). The CDR3 is 13 amino acids. The CDR3 DNA sequence: TGTGCCAGCAGCTTCCAGGGCAACACTGAAGCTTTCTTT. Protein sequence: CASSFQGNTEAFF.

The rearrangement links TRBV19 to TRBJ2-7, with D maybe TRBD1 (6 bases). The V end was cut by 3 bases, the J end by 3 bases, with 15 bases between. CDR3 length equals 15 residues. Germline V gene lookup returns CDR1 LNHDA and CDR2 SQIVND (reference sequence). DNA for the CDR3: TGTGCCAGTAGTATCATGGGGGCTCAGCGCTACGAGCAGTACTTC. Residues: CASSIMGAQRYEQYF.

In this sample, this clone turned up once. This rearrangement joins TRBV10-3 to TRBJ1-5, with D perhaps TRBD1 (6 bases). The germline V gene has CDR1 ENHRY and CDR2 SYGVKD. Trimming stripped 1 base from V and 4 bases from J, with 14 bases between. CDR3 length equals 16 residues. For the CDR3, the DNA is TGTGCCATCAGTGAGTGGTCATGGCAGGGGAATCAGCCCCAGCATTTT. It yields the protein CAISEWSWQGNQPQHF.